This T cell receptor beta chain appears in the sequencing data of a study of CD8 T cells in Susac syndrome (dated by TCRdb to between 2018 and 2021). As for the study more broadly: Whether CD8+ T cell activation and differentiation in Susac syndrome was antigen driven was tested using repertoire sequencing. Paper-wide results and their limitations: The number of individuals in the TCR sequencing and HLA analysis was recognized as being relatively small.

High-throughput TCR beta sequencing profiled peripheral blood CD8+ and CD4+ T cells from healthy donors, Susac syndrome patients and multiple sclerosis patients. Treatment-naive patients with stable or active relapsing-remitting disease fulfilling revised McDonald criteria were used as multiple sclerosis controls. Bulk CD8+ and CD4+ T cells were purified by magnetic negative isolation, while CD8+ TEMRA cells were enriched using FACS. Blood was collected in EDTA tubes and processed within 24 hours, with PBMCs isolated through density gradient centrifugation. PBMCs intended for TCR sequencing were cryopreserved in liquid nitrogen and were subsequently thawed in a 37 degrees C water bath. The sorted or isolated CD4+, CD8+ and CD8+ TEMRA cells had a purity of 90% or higher. RNA was extracted with the RNeasy kit and about 0.5 to 1 ug was reverse transcribed using random hexamers. The immunoSEQ multiplex PCR assay, which covers 54 Vbeta and 13 Jbeta segments, was used to amplify TCR beta CDR3 regions. Bias from PCR amplification was corrected by using a synthetic template baseline for primer optimization and for computational correction. Per the source publication's procedure: Reads were assigned to V, D and J genes according to IMGT and analyzed in immunoSEQ Analyzer, with only productive sequences retained. Clonality was calculated as one minus the Shannon entropy normalized by log2 of the number of productive unique sequences. For each patient and control, public and private clones were evaluated among the 100 most prevalent clones. Susac-specific clones were defined as absent from healthy and MS cohorts, over a thousand published viral clones and other ImmuneACCESS disease sequences. The public reads were reprocessed in TCRdb via fastp at Q25 and MiXCR, keeping in-frame beta chains. Rows with a matching CDR3 protein are joined into one entry that keeps the most common DNA and genes. These V and J calls are TCRdb output, not the study's own analysis. This sample has approximately 170,000 distinct CDR3 sequences in its table, and roughly 94% of those were observed once. The ten most abundant clones make up approximately 0.094% of the sample.

Reading from cysteine to phenylalanine, the CDR3 counts 14 amino acids. Only the CDR3 portion is preserved as DNA: 42 bases, with reading frame beginning at the first base. V sheds 5 bases and J sheds 4 bases, leaving 12 bases between their ends. Reading the germline V gene gives CDR1 SGHDN and CDR2 FVKESK. Worth noting for this clonotype: Its antigen is still unknown. No qualities accompany the bases; no much larger clone lies one base away.

Sequencing was done on a sample of CD4+ T cells from PBMCs. This receptor chain uses TRBV14 and TRBJ2-1, with no reliable assignment of the D segment. This receptor was obtained from a human donor with multiple sclerosis. The CDR3 protein sequence reads: CASSWSSGYNEQFF. The sequenced DNA: TGTGCCAGCAGCTGGAGTAGTGGTTACAATGAGCAGTTCTTC.